Included here is one TCR beta chain sequence, with context. The data originate from a study of blood T cell repertoires in COVID-19. V shed 7 bases and J shed 4 bases, with 14 bases lying between them. CDR1 is LNHDA and CDR2 is SQIVND in the germline V gene (reference sequence). This CDR3 contains 14 residues. The assay was immunoSEQ multiplex PCR, and TCRdb's table has in-frame clones only and misses some. The repertoire holds 150,000 or so clones, with roughly three quarters as singletons. The sequence was collected from a woman aged 70-85 years with acute or convalescent COVID-19. Specimen: peripheral blood. The J gene is TRBJ1-3, the V gene TRBV19; D call uncertain. CDR3 residues: CASTRGQMGNTIYF. For the CDR3, the DNA is TGTGCCAGTACTCGCGGCCAAATGGGAAACACCATATATTTT.